A single sample is the source of the 7 T cell receptor beta chains below, sequenced in a study of blood T cells in healthy people across ages. A sample-barcoded 5' primer and a J-beta primer mix were used in a second PCR of about 7 to 12 cycles. MiXCR, applied by TCRdb to the 5' RACE reads, yields one record per CDR3 protein. The sample comprises 650,000 to 800,000 distinct CDR3 sequences, under 45% of which are singletons, and approximately 20% rests with the top ten. The sample taken for sequencing was blood. Receptors originate from a man in his sixties in good health.

The chain is built from TRBV2 and TRBJ2-5; 7 positions agree with TRBD1. With the DNA end fitting TRBJ2-7 better, the J assignment may be wrong. The germline gives CDR1 SNHLY, CDR2 FYNNEI. The CDR3 contains 15 residues. The CDR3 coding sequence is TGTGCCAGCAGAGCCAGGACAGGATTTGGGTACGAGCAGTACTTC. Amino acids: CASRARTGFGYEQYF.

The J gene is TRBJ2-7, the V gene TRBV7-2, with D possibly matching TRBD2 (6 bases). The CDR3 is made up of 15 amino acids. Trimming removed 1 base at V and 3 bases at J, with 13 bases between. Germline assignment: CDR1 SGHTA and CDR2 FQGNSA. Written as DNA, the CDR3 is TGTGCCAGCAGCTTAGAGGAGGGGTCAGGCTACGAGCAGTACTTC. It yields the protein CASSLEEGSGYEQYF.

This chain links TRBV2 with TRBJ2-5, with 8 bases that match TRBD1. Looked up from germline, CDR1 is SNHLY and CDR2 is FYNNEI. The CDR3 contains 15 residues. After removal of 2 bases from V and 11 bases from J, the junction contained 13 bases not matched to a gene. CDR3: CASSEFDRGNNEQYF. The CDR3, as DNA: TGTGCCAGCAGTGAATTTGACAGGGGAAACAATGAGCAGTACTTC. The complete variable domain, with remaining parts taken from reference TRBV2 and TRBJ2-5, reads EPEVTQTPSHQVTQMGQEVILRCVPISNHLYFYWYRQILGQKVEFLVSFYNNEISEKSEIFDDQFSVERPDGSNFTLKIRSTKLEDSAMYFCASSEFDRGNNEQYFGPGTRLLVL.

This clonotype was seen more than once but under ten times. The V call is TRBV5-1, the J call TRBJ2-5, with a possible D match to TRBD1 (7 bases). CDR1 is SGHRS, CDR2 YFSETQ, per germline. V lost 4 bases and J 5 bases, leaving 15 bases between the germline ends. The CDR3 totals 14 residues. As DNA, the CDR3 is TGCGCCAGCAGCACCGCAGGGGGGCCGGAGACCCAGTACTTC. It translates to CASSTAGGPETQYF.

This clonotype was found once. V gene TRBV18 combines with J gene TRBJ1-1, with 7 bases that match TRBD1. Germline V gene data show CDR1 as KGHSH and CDR2 as LQKENI. The CDR3 contains 15 residues. V trimming: 10 bases; J trimming: 2 bases; junction bases outside the gene matches: 13. CDR3 DNA: TGTGCCACCCAGGGGGGGACGGGGCGAAACACTGAAGCTTTCTTT. Translation gives CATQGGTGRNTEAFF.

The CDR3 nucleotides are TGTGCCAGCAGCTCTACGGGTTTAGAGACAGATACGCAGTATTTT. Translating gives CASSSTGLETDTQYF. The chain is built from TRBV7-9 and TRBJ2-3; D uncertain. CDR1 and CDR2 from the germline V gene are SEHNR and FQNEAQ (reference sequence). The CDR3 is made up of 15 amino acids. V lost 4 bases and J 3 bases, leaving 14 bases between the germline ends.

The chain carries TRBV7-2 and TRBJ1-5; possible D gene TRBD1, 5 bases. CDR3 length: 16 residues. Trimming shortened V by 4 bases and J by 7 bases, and 20 bases separated the two germline ends. Germline V gene lookup returns CDR1 SGHTA and CDR2 FQGNSA. The CDR3 loop reads CASSSRETEPNQPQHF. In DNA form, the CDR3 reads TGTGCCAGCAGCTCTAGAGAGACAGAACCGAACCAGCCCCAGCATTTT.